This TCR beta chain comes out of a study of T cells in Graves' hyperthyroidism and ophthalmopathy. Per the germline V gene, CDR1 is SNHLY and CDR2 is FYNNEI. The CDR3 sequence is 15 residues long. The V and J ends lost 4 bases and 4 bases, in that order; junction bases with no gene match: 9. Patients were excluded for uncontrolled infection, other autoimmune disease, pregnancy or lactation. Diagnosis rested on symptoms, serum thyroxine and TRAb, thyroid ultrasound, and orbital computed tomography. TCR beta CDR3 sequences were amplified from RNA transcripts. RT-PCR in the first round (using the HTBI primer set) targeted the TCR CDR3. A single record per CDR3 protein comes from TCRdb applying MiXCR to the multiplex PCR reads. Of around 720,000 distinct CDR3 sequences in the sample, 35% were seen once.

The sequenced sample consisted of blood. The sequence derives from a woman aged 40-49 years with Graves' hyperthyroidism. The rearrangement links TRBV2 to TRBJ2-5, with TRBD1 identical over 7 bases. Here the CDR3 reads CASSARNRGGETQYF. As DNA, the CDR3 is TGTGCCAGCAGTGCTAGAAACAGGGGCGGAGAGACCCAGTACTTC.